Presented here are 5 T cell receptor beta chains from one specimen sequenced in a study of beta chain features in type 1 diabetes. Expressed TCRB transcripts were sequenced, since all the RNA that had been isolated was reverse transcribed. Clones were read by immunoSEQ multiplex PCR, and TCRdb kept only the in-frame ones, dropping some. The sample shows 200,000 to 250,000 clones, 13% to 15% of them seen only once. The source material was naive CD4+ T cells from blood. The receptors come from a woman aged 35 to 49 in good health.

The chain joins TRBV7-2 to TRBJ1-4, with no clear D. The V gene lost 7 bases and the J gene lost 0 bases, with 12 bases spanning the gap. Germline CDR1 is SGHTA and CDR2 is FQGNSA. The CDR3 length is 15 residues. CDR3 in amino acids: CASTLRRSTNEKLFF. Written as DNA, the CDR3 is TGTGCCAGCACCCTTAGGCGGTCAACTAATGAAAAACTGTTTTTT.

V gene TRBV7-2 combines with J gene TRBJ2-5; D perhaps matches TRBD2 (5 bases). The V end lost 1 base, the J end lost 7 bases, and 13 bases lay between the germline ends. Germline lookup yields CDR1 SGHTA and CDR2 FQGNSA. This CDR3 region has 14 residues. DNA of the CDR3: TGTGCCAGCAGCTTAGATGGACTCCCTCTGACCCAGTACTTC. It is translated as CASSLDGLPLTQYF.

This clone was detected ten times or more. The rearrangement joins TRBV13 to TRBJ2-5, with 7 bases matching TRBD1. The CDR3 sequence is 13 residues long. The V and J ends lost 5 bases and 6 bases, in that order; junction bases with no gene match: 6. Germline loops: CDR1 PRHDT, CDR2 FYEKMQ (reference sequence). The CDR3 DNA sequence: TGTGCCAGCAGCCGCGACAGGGATAAGACCCAGTACTTC. Residues: CASSRDRDKTQYF.

This clone was seen a handful of times. This chain links TRBV5-1 with TRBJ2-5; TRBD2 matches at 8 bases. The CDR3 loop spans 13 amino acids. Losses at the gene ends were 6 bases for V and 1 base for J; bases not matched to a gene: 2. The V gene's germline CDR1 is SGHRS and CDR2 YFSETQ. The CDR3 coding sequence is TGCGCCAGCAAGCGGGGGCTCCAAGAGACCCAGTACTTC. This encodes CASKRGLQETQYF. The variable domain in full, completed from reference TRBV5-1 and TRBJ2-5, reads KAGVTQTPRYLIKTRGQQVTLSCSPISGHRSVSWYQQTPGQGLQFLFEYFSETQRNKGNFPGRFSGRQFSNSRSEMNVSTLELGDSALYLCASKRGLQETQYFGPGTRLLVL.

This chain uses TRBV5-1 with TRBJ2-3; D uncertain. V lost 0 bases and J 5 bases, leaving 13 bases between the germline ends. The CDR3 has 15 amino acids. CDR1 SGHRS and CDR2 YFSETQ come from the germline V gene. This chain's CDR3 is CASSLGEPYGDTQYF. CDR3 DNA sequence: TGCGCCAGCAGCTTGGGAGAACCCTATGGAGATACGCAGTATTTT.